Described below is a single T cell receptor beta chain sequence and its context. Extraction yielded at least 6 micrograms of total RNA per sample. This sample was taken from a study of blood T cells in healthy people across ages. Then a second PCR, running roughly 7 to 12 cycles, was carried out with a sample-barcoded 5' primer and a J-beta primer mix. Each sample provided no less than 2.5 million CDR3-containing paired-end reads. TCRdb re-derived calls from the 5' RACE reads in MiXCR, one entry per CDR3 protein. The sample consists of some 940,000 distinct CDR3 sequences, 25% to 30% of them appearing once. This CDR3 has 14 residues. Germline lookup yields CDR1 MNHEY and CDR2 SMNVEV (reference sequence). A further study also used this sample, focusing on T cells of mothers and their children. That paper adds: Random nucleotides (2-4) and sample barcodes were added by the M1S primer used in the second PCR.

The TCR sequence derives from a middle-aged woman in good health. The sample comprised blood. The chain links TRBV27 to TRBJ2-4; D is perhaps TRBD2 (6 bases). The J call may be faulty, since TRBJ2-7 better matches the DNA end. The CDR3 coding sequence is TGTGCCAGCAGGAGGCGGGACGTGACCTACGAGCAGTACTTC. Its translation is CASRRRDVTYEQYF.